This is a list of T cell receptor beta chains from one sample in a study of early T cells in non-severe SARS-CoV-2 infection. TCRdb ran MiXCR on the 5' RACE reads and lists one entry per CDR3 protein. The sample consists of around 26,000 distinct CDR3 sequences, about 4.1% of them appearing once. Sample: whole blood. Source of these receptors: an adult who was a healthcare worker with PCR-confirmed SARS-CoV-2 infection or an uninfected control (not recorded which). Each CDR3 is given with its conserved first and last residue. Each record gives: V gene, clone size, J gene, D gene, CDR3 DNA, CDR3 protein. The D gene is left open where the match is weak. Clone size is given as once, few or many counts, or a class when the clone is expanded.

TRBV11-2	many	TRBJ2-1	NA	TGTGCCAGCAGCTCCGCTAGCCCTGAGCAGTTCTTC	CASSSASPEQFF
TRBV7-9	few	TRBJ2-2	NA	TGTGCCAGCAGCTTAGTGGAGCTGTTTTTT	CASSLVELFF
TRBV5-1	many	TRBJ2-1	TRBD2	TGCGCCAGCAGCCCGGAAAGCGGGGGGGCCTACAATGAGCAGTTCTTC	CASSPESGGAYNEQFF
TRBV29-1	many	TRBJ1-1	NA	TGCAGCGTTGACGGGGGGCGCAGGACTGAAGCTTTCTTT	CSVDGGRRTEAFF
TRBV7-6	many	TRBJ2-2	NA	TGTGCCAGCAGCCAGCCAATGGGAAGGTCGGCCGGGGAGCTGTTTTTT	CASSQPMGRSAGELFF
TRBV12-3/TRBV12-4	few	TRBJ2-3	TRBD2	TGTGCCAGCAGTTTGGTAGCGGGGATCACAGATACGCAGTATTTT	CASSLVAGITDTQYF
TRBV6-1	many	TRBJ1-5	NA	TGTGCCAGCAGCCGACAGTACAATCAGCCCCAGCATTTT	CASSRQYNQPQHF
TRBV19	many	TRBJ2-5	TRBD1	TGTGCCAGTGCCGGGACAGGGGTGGAGACCCAGTACTTC	CASAGTGVETQYF
TRBV20-1	few	TRBJ2-1	NA	TGCAGTGCTACAAGGACCCATGAGCAGTTCTTC	CSATRTHEQFF
TRBV24-1	medium-sized	TRBJ2-5	NA	TGTGCCACCAGTGATCGGTCGGCAGGGGTGCAAGAGACCCAGTACTTC	CATSDRSAGVQETQYF
TRBV10-3	many	TRBJ2-3	TRBD2	TGTGCCATCAGTGAGTCGGGACTAGCGACAGATACGCAGTATTTT	CAISESGLATDTQYF
TRBV20-1	medium-sized	TRBJ1-1	NA	TGCAGTGCTAGTTTACTCGCGGGGAACACTGAAGCTTTCTTT	CSASLLAGNTEAFF
TRBV21-1	many	TRBJ2-1	NA	TGTGCCAGCAGCAAATTGTTGGCTAGCGGGGGGGCCCGGTTCTTC	CASSKLLASGGARFF
TRBV7-9	many	TRBJ2-3	TRBD1	TGTGCCAGCAGCTTAGGAGGGACAGGGAAGGTCACAGATACGCAGTATTTT	CASSLGGTGKVTDTQYF
TRBV6-5	many	TRBJ1-2	TRBD1	TGTGCCAGCAGTTACTCCCGGGACAGGATTAACTATGGCTACACCTTC	CASSYSRDRINYGYTF
TRBV7-9	few	TRBJ2-1	NA	TGTGCCAGCAGCTTAGGGGGTCTTGAGCAGTTCTTC	CASSLGGLEQFF
TRBV28	many	TRBJ1-4	TRBD1	TGTGCCAGCAGACGGGACAGGGTCCGGGAAAAACTGTTTTTT	CASRRDRVREKLFF
TRBV25-1	many	TRBJ2-5	NA	TGTGCCAGCAGTGATATTCTGGTGAGAACCCAGTACTTC	CASSDILVRTQYF
TRBV20-1	many	TRBJ2-3	TRBD2	TGCAGTGTTGCCCGGGGCCGACTAGCCACAGATACGCAGTATTTT	CSVARGRLATDTQYF
TRBV7-2	few	TRBJ2-1	TRBD2	TGTGCCAGCAGCTCGCGGGGGGGTCAGGGTGAGCAGTTCTTC	CASSSRGGQGEQFF
TRBV7-2	many	TRBJ2-2	TRBD1	TGTGCCAGCAGCCTACGACAGGGTGAGACCGGGGAGCTGTTTTTT	CASSLRQGETGELFF
TRBV7-8	many	TRBJ1-1	NA	TGTGCCAGCAGCTTAGGCTCGGTTATTACTGAAGCTTTCTTT	CASSLGSVITEAFF
TRBV20-1	many	TRBJ2-1	NA	TGCAGTGCTAGATCGGTGAGGGCAGAGTCGGCCAATGAGCAGTTCTTC	CSARSVRAESANEQFF
TRBV12-3/TRBV12-4	medium-sized	TRBJ1-1	NA	TGTGCCAGCAGATCCCGGGACACTGAAGCTTTCTTT	CASRSRDTEAFF
TRBV27	medium-sized	TRBJ1-2	NA	TGTGCCAGCAGTCCCCTCGGGAAGGGCGATGGTGGTGGCTACACCTTC	CASSPLGKGDGGGYTF
TRBV27	many	TRBJ2-5	NA	TGTGCCTCTCCTCGGCCAACCCACCAAGAGACCCAGTACTTC	CASPRPTHQETQYF
TRBV2	many	TRBJ1-1	NA	TGTGCCAGCAGTGAGGGGGTGTCCACTGAAGCTTTCTTT	CASSEGVSTEAFF
TRBV7-9	many	TRBJ2-1	TRBD2	TGTGCCAGCGGAGCGGGGGGCTCCTACAATGAGCAGTTCTTC	CASGAGGSYNEQFF
TRBV7-2	once	TRBJ2-3	TRBD2	TGTGCCAGCAGCTCCCAGACCCCTAGCGGGGGGGCCTTAGATACGCAGTATTTT	CASSSQTPSGGALDTQYF